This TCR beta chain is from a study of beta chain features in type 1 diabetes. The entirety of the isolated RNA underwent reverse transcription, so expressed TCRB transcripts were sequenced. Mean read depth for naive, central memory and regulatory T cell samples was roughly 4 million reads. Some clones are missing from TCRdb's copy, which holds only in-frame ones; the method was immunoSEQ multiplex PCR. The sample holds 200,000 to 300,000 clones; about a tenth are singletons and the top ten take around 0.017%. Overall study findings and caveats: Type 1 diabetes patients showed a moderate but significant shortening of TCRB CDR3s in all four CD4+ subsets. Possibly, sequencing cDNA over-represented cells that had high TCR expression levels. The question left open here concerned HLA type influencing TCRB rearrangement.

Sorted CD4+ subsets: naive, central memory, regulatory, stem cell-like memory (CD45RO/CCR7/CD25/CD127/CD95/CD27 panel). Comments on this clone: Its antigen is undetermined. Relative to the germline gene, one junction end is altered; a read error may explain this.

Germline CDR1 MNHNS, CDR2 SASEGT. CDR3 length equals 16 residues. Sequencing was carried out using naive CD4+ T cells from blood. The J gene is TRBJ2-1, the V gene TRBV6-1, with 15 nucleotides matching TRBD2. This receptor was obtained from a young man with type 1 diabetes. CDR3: CAISGGTSGGRNEQFF. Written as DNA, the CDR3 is TGTGCCATCAGTGGTGGGACTAGCGGGGGGCGAAATGAGCAGTTCTTC.